The 9 T cell receptor beta chains presented below share a single source sample, sequenced in a study of CD8 T cells in Susac syndrome. An input of about 0.5 to 1 ug of RNA was subjected to reverse transcription using random hexamers. Each CDR3 protein is one row after TCRdb ran MiXCR on the immunoSEQ multiplex PCR reads. The repertoire consists of about 240,000 distinct CDR3 sequences, with approximately 95% occurring once and the leading ten covering 0.08% to 0.11%. Source material: CD4+ T cells from PBMCs. These TCRs come from a human donor with Susac syndrome.

This CDR3 reads CSAPKGSGGLALYNEQFF. As DNA, the CDR3 is TGCAGTGCTCCGAAAGGGAGCGGAGGTCTAGCTCTGTACAATGAGCAGTTCTTC. J is TRBJ2-1 and V is TRBV20-1, with TRBD2 as a possible D gene (5 bases). CDR3 length equals 18 residues. Trimming removed 5 bases at V and 4 bases at J, with 27 bases between. Germline loops: CDR1 DFQATT, CDR2 SNEGSKA (reference sequence).

The chain has TRBV29-1 and TRBJ1-5, with D unresolved. The V gene's germline CDR1 is SQVTM and CDR2 ANQGSEA. The CDR3 totals 13 residues. Deletions cut 5 bases from V and 2 bases from J, with 10 bases between. CDR3 region: CSVLSAGNQPQHF. The DNA for the CDR3 is TGCAGCGTTCTTAGTGCAGGCAATCAGCCCCAGCATTTT.

The V and J genes are TRBV20-1 and TRBJ2-5; D possibly corresponds to TRBD2 (6 bases). The V end was cut by 1 base, the J end by 1 base, with 10 bases between. The CDR3 consists of 14 residues. CDR1 and CDR2 from the germline V gene are DFQATT and SNEGSKA (reference sequence). The CDR3 region is CSARVGGPQETQYF. The CDR3 region has the DNA TGCAGTGCTAGAGTTGGAGGGCCCCAAGAGACCCAGTACTTC.

The V call is TRBV20-1, the J call TRBJ2-7; D not certain. The CDR3 extends over 11 amino acids. Germline V lookup: CDR1 DFQATT, CDR2 SNEGSKA (reference sequence). Trimming left V 1 base short and J 7 bases short, with 8 bases between. The CDR3 DNA is TGCAGTGCTAGAGGCACGGGTGAGCAGTACTTC. This encodes CSARGTGEQYF.

This chain uses TRBV2 with TRBJ2-7, with D perhaps TRBD1 (5 bases). Germline CDR1 reads SNHLY; CDR2 reads FYNNEI. The CDR3 spans 10 residues. The ends were cut back, 8 bases at V and 5 bases at J, with 7 bases in the middle. CDR3 coding DNA: TGTGCCAGCGGGGCGAACGAGCAGTACTTC. Translation gives CASGANEQYF.

J is TRBJ2-2 and V is TRBV20-1, with D perhaps TRBD2 (5 bases). CDR3 size: 16 residues. Trimming pared 3 bases from V and 3 bases from J, leaving 17 bases between. Germline V gene lookup returns CDR1 DFQATT and CDR2 SNEGSKA (reference sequence). CDR3 sequence: CSARPLGKGDTGELFF. In nucleotides, the CDR3 is TGCAGTGCTAGGCCGTTGGGGAAGGGAGACACCGGGGAGCTGTTTTTT.

The chain combines TRBV20-1 with TRBJ2-1; 8 bases map to TRBD2. CDR3 length: 18 amino acids. Germline V CDR1 and CDR2: DFQATT, SNEGSKA (reference sequence). Trimming removed 1 base from V and 3 bases from J; junction bases left unmatched: 14. CDR3 in amino acids: CSARGMPGLTSGYNEQFF. The DNA for the CDR3 is TGCAGTGCTAGAGGTATGCCGGGTCTAACTAGCGGCTACAATGAGCAGTTCTTC.

The rearrangement links TRBV7-2 to TRBJ2-2; D possibly uses TRBD1 or TRBD2 (5 bases each). The V gene's germline CDR1 is SGHTA and CDR2 FQGNSA. The V end was cut by 5 bases, the J end by 6 bases, with 16 bases between. The CDR3 sequence is 15 residues long. CDR3 nucleotide sequence: TGTGCCAGCAGCCGAACCGGGGCCTCGCCCGGGGAGCTGTTTTTT. It codes for CASSRTGASPGELFF.

This clonotype was found once. The J gene is TRBJ2-3, the V gene TRBV28; D gene uncertain. CDR1 MDHEN and CDR2 SYDVKM come from the germline V gene. The V gene lost 0 bases and the J gene lost 4 bases, with 8 bases spanning the gap. The CDR3 has 14 amino acids. CDR3 nucleotide sequence: TGTGCCAGCAGTTTATGGCCACAGTCAGATACGCAGTATTTT. This encodes CASSLWPQSDTQYF.